One TCR beta chain is described in this entry. Its cognate antigen is unknown. The record originates from a study of T cells after yellow fever vaccination. Study summary: With SMART-Seq v4 Ultra Low Input, the fractions containing low cell numbers were prepared. Whole-study findings and limits: Secondary responses were weaker yet peaked faster, day 5 versus 15.

V shed 6 bases, J shed 7 bases, and the junction held 7 bases outside the gene matches. Germline CDR1 reads SNHLY; CDR2 reads FYNNEI. The CDR3 is 15 amino acids. TCRdb recomputed calls from the 5' RACE reads with MiXCR, one row per CDR3 protein. The table shows a few hundred thousand distinct CDR3 sequences, with approximately 12% occurring only once. This receptor was obtained from a man in his thirties or forties who received the YFV17D yellow fever vaccine. J is TRBJ2-2 and V is TRBV2, with 11 positions matching TRBD2. The sequences come from CD4+ T cells sorted from PBMCs, collected 45 days after the yellow fever booster vaccination. The CDR3 sequence: CASRFRLAGSGELFF. CDR3 nucleotide sequence: TGTGCCAGCAGATTCAGACTAGCGGGAAGCGGGGAGCTGTTTTTT. Using reference TRBV2 and TRBJ2-2 for the parts outside the CDR3, the full variable domain is EPEVTQTPSHQVTQMGQEVILRCVPISNHLYFYWYRQILGQKVEFLVSFYNNEISEKSEIFDDQFSVERPDGSNFTLKIRSTKLEDSAMYFCASRFRLAGSGELFFGEGSRLTVL.